This T cell receptor (beta chain) derives from a study of human T cells and chemical hapten exposure (dated by TCRdb to about 2021). For context, the study as a whole: For sensitization, 2% DPC in acetone was applied to a roughly 2 cm by roughly 2 cm area of upper inner arm skin. Weekly therapeutic DPC doses were additionally applied to the scalp of patients throughout the roughly 23-week study period. Patch tests used Finn chambers with 0.01% DPC on the upper back, scored after 6 days by International Contact Dermatitis Research Group standards. The patient cohort, mostly female, included alopecia areata with under or over 50% scalp involvement, alopecia totalis and alopecia universalis. Libraries were pooled for sequencing, and variation in per-sample TCR yields was attributed mainly to small differences in library volumes within the pool. This study followed changes in the peripheral blood TCR repertoire in vivo during primary and secondary sensitization of alopecia patients to the hapten diphenylcyclopropenone (DPC). Blood was sampled from patients pre-sensitization (week 0) and at 2, 6 and about 24 weeks after DPC sensitization. For TCR sequencing, blood came from about 29 alopecia patients at anywhere from one to four time points (pre-sensitization, 2, 6 and 24 weeks).

Reading the label with the study, this specimen's time point is: patch test 2, 6 weeks after DPC sensitization. In light of the paper, this sample's treatment or condition label describes: therapeutic diphenylcyclopropenone sensitization with weekly scalp DPC. At each patch-test visit, blood was drawn before the patch test was applied. Patients were eligible if aged 18 to 70, diagnosed with alopecia and judged suitable for DPC therapy, and pregnant patients were excluded. Total RNA was extracted from unfractionated whole blood collected in Tempus Blood RNA tubes. Findings and caveats that apply to the study as a whole: Significantly more large CDR3 similarity clusters were formed by expanded TCRs than by pre-sensitization or healthy control sets, consistent with antigen-driven responses. DPC sensitization did not change how many TCRs were above 1 in 1000 frequency, and no evidence was found of alterations in global repertoire structure. Patch test score correlated positively with the number of PT1 expanded TCRs, reaching significance at thresholds 8, 16 and 32 but not at 4. After repeated subsampling, the strength of the expansion versus patch-test correlation and the threshold at which it became significant changed. Alopecia, a presumed autoimmune disease, was present in all patients, so the immune response of the patients might differ from that of healthy individuals.

The receptor library was made with RACE. This sample was sequenced with a NextSeq 500. During library preparation, unique molecular identifiers were attached to individual cDNA molecules so that TCRs could be counted quantitatively and reproducibly. From each blood RNA sample, both TCR alpha and TCR beta chains were sequenced. The study's processing was this. A median of about 100,000 TCRs per sample was observed, with a range of 23,224 to 690,600. V, J and CDR3 annotation of the TCR reads was carried out using the Decombinator software suite. For PS versus PT1 abundance plots, all samples were subsampled to the same number of TCRs (28,000). TCRs were defined as expanded if absent before sensitization and observed at least eight times at the 2-week time point. Using fastp trimming at Q25 and MiXCR clonotype assembly, TCRdb reanalyzed the public sequencing data and kept in-frame beta chains. CDR3 protein duplicates are merged, each entry listing the most common genes and DNA. These V and J calls rely on TCRdb rather than the paper's analysis. The sample contains roughly 30,000 distinct CDR3 sequences, roughly a tenth of them found a single time. The ten most abundant clones make up approximately 7% of the sample.

The germline V gene specifies SGHDN as CDR1 and FVKESK as CDR2. V is shortened by 4 bases, J by 6 bases, and the region joining them spans 7 bases. There are 12 amino acids in the CDR3, from cysteine to phenylalanine inclusive. Of all the DNA, just the CDR3 is kept, 36 bases in frame from base 1. In its sample, this clonotype was seen many times. No antigen is known for it. Base-call qualities are not available, and no considerably larger clone is one nucleotide away. Recombination linked TRBV14 to TRBJ2-1; a confident D gene designation cannot be given. Sample: whole blood, taken in connection with sensitization to the hapten diphenylcyclopropenone (DPC). This sequence was found in a man aged 30 to 45 with alopecia areata. Some clones in this sample may be carry-over from other donors' samples. The bases are TGTGCCAGCAGCCCACCCGGCAATGAGCAGTTCTTC. This encodes CASSPPGNEQFF.